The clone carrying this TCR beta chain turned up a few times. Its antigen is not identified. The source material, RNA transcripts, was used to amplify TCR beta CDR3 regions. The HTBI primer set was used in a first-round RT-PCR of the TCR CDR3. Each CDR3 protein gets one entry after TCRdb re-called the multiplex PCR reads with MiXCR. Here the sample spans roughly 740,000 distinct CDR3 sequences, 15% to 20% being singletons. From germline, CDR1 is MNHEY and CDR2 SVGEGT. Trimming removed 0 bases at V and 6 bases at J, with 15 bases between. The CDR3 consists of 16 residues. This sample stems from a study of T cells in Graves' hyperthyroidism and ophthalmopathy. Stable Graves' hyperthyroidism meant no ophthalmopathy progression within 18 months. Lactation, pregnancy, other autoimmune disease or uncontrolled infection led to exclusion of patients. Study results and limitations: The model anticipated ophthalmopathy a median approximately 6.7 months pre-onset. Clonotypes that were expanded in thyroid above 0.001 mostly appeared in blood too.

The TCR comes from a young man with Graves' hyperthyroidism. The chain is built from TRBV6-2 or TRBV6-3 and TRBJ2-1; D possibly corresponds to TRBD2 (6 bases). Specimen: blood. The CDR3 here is CASSYSTRGIRNEQFF. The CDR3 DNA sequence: TGTGCCAGCAGTTACTCGACTCGGGGGATACGCAATGAGCAGTTCTTC.